This is a list of T cell receptor beta chains from one sample in a study of T cell responses to AZD1222 COVID-19 vaccine. This table comes from immunoSEQ multiplex PCR, and its TCRdb copy is limited to in-frame clones, with some not included. Of around 99,000 clones listed, more than 85% are singletons. The material sequenced was peripheral blood, taken 28 days after the second AZD1222 dose. The receptors come from an adult who received the AZD1222 COVID-19 vaccine. CDR3s include the opening cysteine and the closing phenylalanine or tryptophan. Each record gives: J gene, D gene, clone size, V gene, CDR3 protein, CDR3 DNA. The D gene is left open where the match is weak. Not every row has a clone size; where given, it reads once, few, many or a size class.

J gene: TRBJ1-1
D gene: -
clone size: -
V gene: TRBV5-1
CDR3 protein: CASSLIGGIPSTEAFF
CDR3 DNA: TGCGCCAGCAGCTTGATCGGGGGTATTCCGAGCACTGAAGCTTTCTTT

J gene: TRBJ2-3
D gene: -
clone size: -
V gene: TRBV27
CDR3 protein: CASSSSRAADTQYF
CDR3 DNA: TGTGCCAGCAGTTCGTCCAGGGCTGCAGATACGCAGTATTTT

J gene: TRBJ2-3
D gene: -
clone size: -
V gene: TRBV5-1
CDR3 protein: CASSLASSSTRTDTQYF
CDR3 DNA: TGCGCCAGCAGCTTGGCCTCTAGCAGCACACGCACAGATACGCAGTATTTT

J gene: TRBJ1-2
D gene: TRBD1
clone size: -
V gene: TRBV19
CDR3 protein: CASIQAGQDHFGLGYTF
CDR3 DNA: TGTGCCAGTATTCAGGCGGGACAGGATCATTTTGGACTCGGCTACACCTTC

J gene: TRBJ2-1
D gene: -
clone size: -
V gene: TRBV30
CDR3 protein: CASGQTRNEQFF
CDR3 DNA: TGTGCCTCGGGTCAAACCCGCAATGAGCAGTTCTTC

J gene: TRBJ1-5
D gene: TRBD1
clone size: -
V gene: TRBV30
CDR3 protein: CASSGQEGQPQHF
CDR3 DNA: TGTGCCTCGTCGGGACAGGAAGGTCAGCCCCAGCATTTT

J gene: TRBJ1-2
D gene: -
clone size: once
V gene: TRBV7-9
CDR3 protein: CASSFGLEVDGYTF
CDR3 DNA: TGTGCCAGCAGCTTTGGCCTGGAGGTAGATGGCTACACCTTC

J gene: TRBJ1-1
D gene: TRBD1
clone size: -
V gene: TRBV7-3
CDR3 protein: CASSQTGGRETEAFF
CDR3 DNA: TGTGCCAGCAGCCAAACAGGGGGCAGGGAAACTGAAGCTTTCTTT

J gene: TRBJ2-2
D gene: TRBD1
clone size: few
V gene: TRBV5-6
CDR3 protein: CASILQGARNTGELFF
CDR3 DNA: TGTGCCAGCATATTACAGGGGGCCCGGAACACCGGGGAGCTGTTTTTT

J gene: TRBJ1-5
D gene: -
clone size: once
V gene: TRBV7-9
CDR3 protein: CASSLGALDGPFNQPQHF
CDR3 DNA: TGTGCCAGCAGCTTAGGGGCCCTGGACGGACCTTTCAATCAGCCCCAGCATTTT

J gene: TRBJ2-7
D gene: -
clone size: -
V gene: TRBV7-2
CDR3 protein: CASSLGPISEYSYEQYF
CDR3 DNA: TGTGCCAGCAGCTTAGGTCCTATAAGCGAATACTCCTACGAGCAGTACTTC

J gene: TRBJ2-5
D gene: -
clone size: -
V gene: TRBV3-1/TRBV3-2
CDR3 protein: CASSQEMTGRLQETQYF
CDR3 DNA: TGTGCCAGCAGCCAAGAGATGACAGGTCGGCTCCAAGAGACCCAGTACTTC

J gene: TRBJ1-5
D gene: TRBD1
clone size: -
V gene: TRBV10-3
CDR3 protein: CASRDSNSNQPQHF
CDR3 DNA: TGTGCCAGCCGGGACAGCAATAGCAATCAGCCCCAGCATTTT

J gene: TRBJ2-7
D gene: -
clone size: -
V gene: TRBV5-4
CDR3 protein: CASSLGTGREQYF
CDR3 DNA: TGTGCCAGCAGCTTGGGAACAGGGCGTGAGCAGTACTTC

J gene: TRBJ2-7
D gene: TRBD2
clone size: -
V gene: TRBV6-5
CDR3 protein: CASNRRLAGGEQYF
CDR3 DNA: TGTGCCAGCAACCGGAGGCTAGCGGGAGGCGAGCAGTACTTC

J gene: TRBJ2-7
D gene: TRBD1
clone size: once
V gene: TRBV25-1
CDR3 protein: CASSRRTGGRDEQYF
CDR3 DNA: TGTGCCAGCAGTAGACGGACAGGGGGCAGGGACGAGCAGTACTTC

J gene: TRBJ1-4
D gene: -
clone size: -
V gene: TRBV19
CDR3 protein: CASRVPGAGEKLFF
CDR3 DNA: TGTGCCAGTAGGGTTCCGGGGGCCGGTGAAAAACTGTTTTTT

J gene: TRBJ1-2
D gene: -
clone size: -
V gene: TRBV28
CDR3 protein: CATAGQFYGYTF
CDR3 DNA: TGTGCCACAGCAGGGCAATTCTATGGCTACACCTTC

J gene: TRBJ1-3
D gene: -
clone size: -
V gene: TRBV5-4
CDR3 protein: CASSLRKGTESISGNTIYF
CDR3 DNA: TGTGCCAGCAGCTTGCGAAAGGGAACAGAATCCATCTCTGGAAACACCATATATTTT

J gene: TRBJ1-3
D gene: -
clone size: -
V gene: TRBV18
CDR3 protein: CASSPTRGGNTIYF
CDR3 DNA: TGTGCCAGCTCACCGACAAGGGGTGGAAACACCATATATTTT

J gene: TRBJ2-1
D gene: TRBD2
clone size: once
V gene: TRBV28
CDR3 protein: CASKNGLANNEQFF
CDR3 DNA: TGTGCCAGCAAGAATGGACTAGCGAACAATGAGCAGTTCTTC

J gene: TRBJ2-2
D gene: -
clone size: -
V gene: TRBV4-1
CDR3 protein: CASSLLGATGELFF
CDR3 DNA: TGCGCCAGCAGCCTCCTAGGGGCTACCGGGGAGCTGTTTTTT

J gene: TRBJ1-5
D gene: -
clone size: -
V gene: TRBV28
CDR3 protein: CASSLRGYQPQHF
CDR3 DNA: TGTGCCAGCAGTTTACGCGGTTATCAGCCCCAGCATTTT

J gene: TRBJ2-7
D gene: TRBD1
clone size: -
V gene: TRBV9
CDR3 protein: CASSPRDSSYEQYF
CDR3 DNA: TGTGCCAGCAGCCCCCGGGACAGTTCCTACGAGCAGTACTTC

J gene: TRBJ1-1
D gene: TRBD1
clone size: -
V gene: TRBV4-1
CDR3 protein: CASSQTGMNTEAFF
CDR3 DNA: TGCGCCAGCAGCCAGACAGGGATGAACACTGAAGCTTTCTTT

J gene: TRBJ1-2
D gene: -
clone size: -
V gene: TRBV30
CDR3 protein: CAWSPAGGYTF
CDR3 DNA: TGTGCCTGGAGTCCCGCCGGAGGCTACACCTTC

J gene: TRBJ2-7
D gene: TRBD1
clone size: -
V gene: TRBV4-1
CDR3 protein: CASSQEGQGRWEQYF
CDR3 DNA: TGCGCCAGCAGCCAGGAAGGACAGGGGAGATGGGAGCAGTACTTC

J gene: TRBJ2-7
D gene: TRBD2
clone size: -
V gene: TRBV6-6
CDR3 protein: CASGGGLAVYEQYF
CDR3 DNA: TGTGCCAGCGGGGGAGGACTAGCGGTCTACGAGCAGTACTTC

J gene: TRBJ2-7
D gene: -
clone size: -
V gene: TRBV29-1
CDR3 protein: CSVGGGSGGEEQYF
CDR3 DNA: TGCAGCGTTGGCGGGGGGTCAGGGGGAGAAGAGCAGTACTTC

J gene: TRBJ1-1
D gene: -
clone size: -
V gene: TRBV19
CDR3 protein: CASSTPSTNTEAFF
CDR3 DNA: TGTGCCAGTAGTACCCCTTCGACGAACACTGAAGCTTTCTTT

J gene: TRBJ2-7
D gene: TRBD2
clone size: -
V gene: TRBV6-5
CDR3 protein: CASSYGTSGSGYEQYF
CDR3 DNA: TGTGCCAGCAGTTACGGGACTAGCGGGAGTGGGTACGAGCAGTACTTC

J gene: TRBJ1-3
D gene: -
clone size: -
V gene: TRBV3-1/TRBV3-2
CDR3 protein: CASSRLQLGNTIYF
CDR3 DNA: TGTGCCAGCAGCCGCCTACAACTTGGAAACACCATATATTTT

J gene: TRBJ1-5
D gene: -
clone size: few
V gene: TRBV23-1
CDR3 protein: CASSQSEPGEPQHF
CDR3 DNA: TGCGCCAGCAGTCAATCGGAACCCGGGGAGCCCCAGCATTTT

J gene: TRBJ1-2
D gene: TRBD1
clone size: -
V gene: TRBV7-2
CDR3 protein: CASSFMRGYGQGKRGYTF
CDR3 DNA: TGTGCCAGCAGCTTCATGCGGGGCTACGGACAGGGGAAAAGGGGCTACACCTTC

J gene: TRBJ2-1
D gene: -
clone size: -
V gene: TRBV2
CDR3 protein: CASSDIADEQFF
CDR3 DNA: TGTGCCAGCAGTGACATAGCGGATGAGCAGTTCTTC

J gene: TRBJ2-2
D gene: TRBD2
clone size: -
V gene: TRBV4-1
CDR3 protein: CASSQGTSGSLNTGELFF
CDR3 DNA: TGCGCCAGCAGCCAAGGGACTAGCGGGAGTTTGAACACCGGGGAGCTGTTTTTT